Below, 19 T cell receptor beta chains from the same sample are listed, as sequenced in a study of OX40 agonist ivuxolimab in advanced cancers. TCRdb keeps only in-frame clones here, not all; method: immunoSEQ multiplex PCR. The table has about 77,000 clones, roughly 84% seen once. This material consisted of CD4+ or CD8+ T cells sorted from blood, taken in a trial of the OX40 agonist ivuxolimab. The receptors originated from an adult with an advanced solid tumor such as melanoma, head and neck, liver or kidney cancer.

The chain is built from TRBV27 and TRBJ1-5; 8 bases are a match to TRBD1. Germline CDR1 MNHEY, CDR2 SMNVEV (reference sequence). The CDR3 totals 15 residues. The J segment lost 5 bases and the V segment lost 5 bases, leaving 8 bases of the junction unmatched. CDR3: CASSPNDRGYQPQHF. In nucleotides, the CDR3 is TGTGCCAGCAGTCCAAACGACAGGGGCTATCAGCCCCAGCATTTT.

CDR3 bases: TGTGCCAGCAGTCTCGGGACCTTACTGAACACTGAAGCTTTCTTT. Residues: CASSLGTLLNTEAFF. The gene calls are TRBV28 and TRBJ1-1; perhaps TRBD1 as D (5 bases). Germline CDR1 and CDR2: MDHEN and SYDVKM. V dropped 5 bases and J dropped 0 bases, with 13 bases sitting between them. This CDR3 is 15 amino acids long.

This clone was observed once. The J gene is TRBJ1-2, the V gene TRBV10-3; 7 nucleotides line up with TRBD1. Per the germline V gene, CDR1 is ENHRY and CDR2 is SYGVKD. This CDR3 is 13 amino acids long. V lost 2 bases to trimming and J lost 7 bases; unmatched junction nucleotides: 4. The CDR3 bases are TGTGCCATCAGTGAGGGAGGGGGCTTTGGCTACACCTTC. Translation gives CAISEGGGFGYTF.

This rearrangement joins TRBV6-6 to TRBJ1-1; a weak D match, TRBD1 (6 bases). Germline assignment: CDR1 MNHNY and CDR2 SVGAGI (reference sequence). The CDR3 loop spans 13 amino acids. V was cut by 2 bases and J by 8 bases, with 12 bases left in between. As DNA, the CDR3 is TGTGCCAGCAGTTACCTACGACAGGAAGAAGCTTTCTTT. Its translation: CASSYLRQEEAFF.

This clone has only a few counts. The chain recombines TRBV7-6 with TRBJ2-3; the D is unclear. Germline V lookup: CDR1 SGHVS, CDR2 FNYEAQ. The V end lost 5 bases, the J end lost 7 bases, and 22 bases lay between the germline ends. CDR3 length: 16 residues. The CDR3 DNA follows: TGTGCCAGCAGCCTAAATACTAAGATTAGAGGCAATACGCAGTATTTT. This sequence encodes CASSLNTKIRGNTQYF.

This clone was counted between two and nine times. The chain joins TRBV9 to TRBJ2-3; D is perhaps TRBD1 (6 bases). V was pared by 4 bases and J by 7 bases, with 22 bases between. The length of the CDR3 is 16 residues. The germline V gene has CDR1 SGDLS and CDR2 YYNGEE. The CDR3 bases are TGTGCCAGCAGCAGGGGGTTGGGGGCTTTTCCTCATACGCAGTATTTT. It yields the protein CASSRGLGAFPHTQYF.

This clone was detected only once. Additional DNA sequences in this sample encode the identical CDR3. V is TRBV28 and J is TRBJ2-1; no definite D call. V was pared by 3 bases and J by 7 bases, with 4 bases between. The germline gives CDR1 MDHEN, CDR2 SYDVKM. The CDR3 is 11 residues long. Here the CDR3 reads CASSFINEQFF. CDR3 nucleotides: TGTGCCAGCAGTTTCATAAATGAGCAGTTCTTC.

This chain uses TRBV6-1 with TRBJ2-7, with a weak D call TRBD1 (5 bases). Germline V gene data show CDR1 as MNHNS and CDR2 as SASEGT. CDR3 size: 12 residues. V was trimmed by 5 bases and J by 3 bases, leaving 8 bases between them. CDR3 loop: CASSLQGYEQYF. CDR3 nucleotide sequence: TGTGCCAGCAGTCTTCAGGGCTACGAGCAGTACTTC.

Turning to this clone: A read error may account for a junction end that differs from germline. The J gene is TRBJ1-2, the V gene TRBV7-3, with TRBD1 matching 7 bases. There are 13 residues in the CDR3. Germline values: CDR1 SGHTA, CDR2 FQGTGA. The CDR3 loop is CASSLTGEYGYTF. DNA for the CDR3: TGTGCCAGCAGCCTAACAGGGGAATATGGCTACACCTTC.

This sequence joins TRBV19 and TRBJ1-5; 10 nucleotides agree with TRBD1. Per the germline V gene, CDR1 is LNHDA and CDR2 is SQIVND (reference sequence). Germline trimming cut 3 bases from V and 5 bases from J; bases unmatched to any gene: 10. This CDR3 is built from 17 residues. CDR3 sequence: CASSIRFGTGDDQPQHF. Here the CDR3 DNA reads TGTGCCAGTAGTATTAGATTTGGGACAGGGGACGATCAGCCCCAGCATTTT.

The genes are TRBV30 and TRBJ2-5; D remains ambiguous. Trimming pared 2 bases from V and 5 bases from J, leaving 6 bases between. The CDR3 extends over 11 amino acids. CDR1 and CDR2 (germline): GTSNPN, SVGIG (reference sequence). CDR3 region: CAWSIGETQYF. CDR3 nucleotide sequence: TGTGCCTGGAGTATAGGGGAGACCCAGTACTTC.

The count of this clone is one. The chain joins TRBV7-9 to TRBJ2-1; 9 bases agree with TRBD2. This CDR3 is 17 amino acids long. Unmatched junction bases numbered 15, after V lost 5 bases and J lost 7 bases. CDR1 and CDR2 from the germline V gene are SEHNR and FQNEAQ (reference sequence). This CDR3 is CASSPDWASGAKNEQFF. The CDR3 coding sequence is TGTGCCAGCAGCCCCGATTGGGCTAGCGGGGCGAAAAATGAGCAGTTCTTC.

This clone appeared a single time. This chain connects TRBV5-4 to TRBJ2-7; 7 positions match TRBD2. V was clipped by 0 bases and J by 0 bases; unmatched bases: 6. The germline CDR1 and CDR2 sequences are SGHNT and YYREEE (reference sequence). CDR3 length equals 16 residues. CDR3 amino acids: CASSLAGLADSYEQYF. CDR3 DNA: TGTGCCAGCAGCTTGGCCGGGCTAGCGGACTCCTACGAGCAGTACTTC.

The V and J genes are TRBV5-4 and TRBJ2-5; 10 bases fit TRBD1. The CDR3 sequence is 15 residues long. V gave up 0 bases and J gave up 5 bases; unmatched junction bases: 4. In germline, CDR1 is SGHNT, CDR2 YYREEE (reference sequence). CDR3: CASSLATGGAETQYF. DNA for the CDR3: TGTGCCAGCAGCTTGGCGACAGGGGGCGCTGAGACCCAGTACTTC.

The chain carries TRBV28 and TRBJ1-3; D unresolved. The CDR3 sequence is 14 residues long. The V end lost 4 bases, the J end lost 4 bases, and 11 bases lay between the germline ends. Per the germline V gene, CDR1 is MDHEN and CDR2 is SYDVKM. The CDR3 sequence: CASSSLTRGNTIYF. The CDR3 DNA sequence: TGTGCCAGCAGTTCCCTCACTCGGGGAAACACCATATATTTT.

The V gene is TRBV9, the J gene TRBJ1-1, with TRBD1 matching over 7 bases. Germline CDR1 reads SGDLS; CDR2 reads YYNGEE. V lost 4 bases to trimming and J lost 4 bases; unmatched junction nucleotides: 13. This CDR3 contains 16 residues. The CDR3 region has the DNA TGTGCCAGCAGCCCCCTGAGAGGGGGCGATCGCACTGAAGCTTTCTTT. This sequence encodes CASSPLRGGDRTEAFF.

V gene TRBV7-2 combines with J gene TRBJ2-7; 7 nucleotides line up with TRBD1. Trimming removed 7 bases from V and 0 bases from J; junction bases left unmatched: 12. The CDR3 loop spans 16 amino acids. Germline V lookup: CDR1 SGHTA, CDR2 FQGNSA. CDR3 in amino acids: CASTLRTGGSSYEQYF. The CDR3 DNA reads as TGTGCCAGCACCCTACGGACAGGTGGCTCCTCCTACGAGCAGTACTTC.

Only one count was recorded for this clone. The chain carries TRBV28 and TRBJ2-3; possible D gene TRBD2, 7 bases. Trimming pared 2 bases from V and 2 bases from J, leaving 11 bases between. This CDR3 spans 15 amino acids. Germline assignment: CDR1 MDHEN and CDR2 SYDVKM. This CDR3 is CASSLGGALTDTQYF. CDR3 nucleotide sequence: TGTGCCAGCAGTTTAGGGGGGGCCCTCACAGATACGCAGTATTTT. Full variable domain (remainder filled in from reference TRBV28 and TRBJ2-3): DVKVTQSSRYLVKRTGEKVFLECVQDMDHENMFWYRQDPGLGLRLIYFSYDVKMKEKGDIPEGYSVSREKKERFSLILESASTNQTSMYLCASSLGGALTDTQYFGPGTRLTVL.

This chain joins TRBV18 and TRBJ1-2, with a weak D call TRBD1 (6 bases). Germline-derived CDR1 and CDR2 are KGHSH and LQKENI. The germline V and J ends were trimmed by 7 bases and 1 base, with 13 bases remaining between them. CDR3 length: 14 amino acids. The CDR3 protein is CASLTGTNNYGYTF. The CDR3 DNA is TGTGCCAGCTTAACCGGGACAAATAACTATGGCTACACCTTC.